This T cell receptor (beta chain) is from a study of siplizumab effects on memory and regulatory T cells. Study-wide results and limits: Treg-derived clones made up an average of about 73% of mappable alloreactive CD4+ clones with siplizumab and about 26% in controls. Of the proliferating CD4+ or CD8+ clones, roughly 75-97% lacked a naive or memory phenotype that could be assigned. Researchers could map only a minor fraction of alloreactive clones to unstimulated subsets. Siplizumab, the agent tested, significantly reduced alloreactive sequences traceable to unstimulated CD4+ memory cells.

Data came from immunoSEQ multiplex PCR; TCRdb stores just in-frame clones and leaves some out. The data show about 100,000 clones, with approximately 94% seen just once and roughly 1.3% held by the top ten. With regard to this clone: What it binds is unknown.

This CDR3 region has 19 residues. Germline values: CDR1 MNHEY, CDR2 SMNVEV (reference sequence). Trimming stripped 1 base from V and 0 bases from J, with 19 bases between. Source material: non-Treg CD4+ T cells sorted from blood. J is TRBJ1-5 and V is TRBV27, with a weak D call TRBD1 (6 bases). This clonotype was obtained from a human donor in good health. The CDR3 region has the DNA TGTGCCAGCAGTTTATTCCGGGGGCCGGATAATAATAGCAATCAGCCCCAGCATTTT. Translation gives CASSLFRGPDNNSNQPQHF.